Below are 6 T cell receptor beta chains sequenced from a single sample in a study of T cells in Graves' hyperthyroidism and ophthalmopathy. TCR beta CDR3 regions were amplified from RNA transcripts. First-round RT-PCR targeting the TCR CDR3 was performed with the HTBI primer set. TCRdb called the multiplex PCR reads again in MiXCR, with one record for every CDR3 protein. This sample has about 610,000 distinct CDR3 sequences; more than 15% occur once, and the top ten carry around 3.5%. Sample: blood. The receptors were gathered from a middle-aged woman with Graves' ophthalmopathy.

The V and J genes are TRBV6-1 and TRBJ2-3, with 9 bases that match TRBD2. The CDR3 spans 16 residues. Germline CDR1 MNHNS, CDR2 SASEGT. V dropped 1 base and J dropped 4; count of bases not matched to a gene: 6. CDR3 DNA sequence: TGTGCCAGCAGTGAAGAAAGTAGCGGGGGCCCAGATACGCAGTATTTT. It yields the protein CASSEESSGGPDTQYF.

This clonotype was detected many times. V usage is TRBV28 and J usage is TRBJ2-7; the D is unclear. Germline-derived CDR1 and CDR2 are MDHEN and SYDVKM. This CDR3 is built from 12 residues. The ends were cut back, 1 base at V and 6 bases at J, with 7 bases in the middle. DNA for the CDR3: TGTGCCAGCAGTTTATTAAGGAGCGAGCAGTACTTC. Its translation: CASSLLRSEQYF.

The chain recombines TRBV12-3 or TRBV12-4 with TRBJ2-3; D tentatively fits TRBD1 or TRBD2 (5 bases each). There are 13 residues in the CDR3. V lost 6 bases, J lost 2 bases, and 9 bases lay in between. DNA of the CDR3: TGTGCCAGCAGGGACGGGGCCACAGATACGCAGTATTTT. This codes for CASRDGATDTQYF.

This clonotype was recorded many times. The rearrangement uses TRBV30 and TRBJ1-4; D ambiguous. V gave up 0 bases and J gave up 8 bases, with 16 bases separating them. The CDR3 is made up of 15 amino acids. CDR1 GTSNPN and CDR2 SVGIG come from the germline V gene (reference sequence). CDR3 DNA: TGTGCCTGGAGTGTAAAAACTACGGGAGGGGAAAAACTGTTTTTT. Translating it yields CAWSVKTTGGEKLFF. The whole variable domain, filled in from reference TRBV30 and TRBJ1-4, reads SQTIHQWPATLVQPVGSPLSLECTVEGTSNPNLYWYRQAAGRGLQLLFYSVGIGQISSEVPQNLSASRPQDRQFILSSKKLLLSDSGFYLCAWSVKTTGGEKLFFGSGTQLSVL.

This clonotype came up a few times. The rearrangement links TRBV28 to TRBJ1-5, with D perhaps matching TRBD1 (5 bases). This CDR3 has 14 amino acids. Between the trimmed V and J ends, which lost 4 bases and 6 bases, there was a span of 13 bases. Germline V gives CDR1 MDHEN, CDR2 SYDVKM. CDR3 sequence (DNA): TGTGCCAGCAGTTCCTCCGGGGGGGTTCAGCCCCAGCATTTT. It encodes CASSSSGGVQPQHF. Full variable domain (remainder filled in from reference TRBV28 and TRBJ1-5): DVKVTQSSRYLVKRTGEKVFLECVQDMDHENMFWYRQDPGLGLRLIYFSYDVKMKEKGDIPEGYSVSREKKERFSLILESASTNQTSMYLCASSSSGGVQPQHFGDGTRLSIL.

The genes are TRBV19 and TRBJ2-5; no firm D call. V lost 3 bases and J 4 bases, leaving 9 bases between the germline ends. The CDR3 loop spans 13 amino acids. The germline V gene encodes CDR1 LNHDA and CDR2 SQIVND (reference sequence). The CDR3, as DNA: TGTGCCAGTAGTATCATAGTAAGAGAGACCCAGTACTTC. Translation: CASSIIVRETQYF. The complete variable domain, with remaining parts taken from reference TRBV19 and TRBJ2-5, reads DGGITQSPKYLFRKEGQNVTLSCEQNLNHDAMYWYRQDPGQGLRLIYYSQIVNDFQKGDIAEGYSVSREKKESFPLTVTSAQKNPTAFYLCASSIIVRETQYFGPGTRLLVL.